This entry lists 15 T cell receptor beta chains sequenced from one sample in a study of cytomegalovirus exposure and HLA in healthy donors. The PCR had 60 Vbeta and 13 Jbeta primers. Clones were read by immunoSEQ multiplex PCR, and TCRdb kept only the in-frame ones, dropping some. The data show about 180,000 clones, around four fifths seen once. The sequencing sample was made of PBMCs. These receptors all stem from a woman aged 30 to 39 in good health and CMV-seropositive.

This chain uses TRBV7-8 with TRBJ1-3; no firm D call. Trimming took 5 bases from V and 0 from J, leaving 8 bases between them. The CDR3 is 14 amino acids. Germline lookup yields CDR1 SGHVS and CDR2 FQNEAQ. The chain's CDR3 is CASSALSSGNTIYF. CDR3 nucleotides: TGTGCCAGCAGCGCGTTATCCTCTGGAAACACCATATATTTT. Using reference TRBV7-8 and TRBJ1-3 for the parts outside the CDR3, the full variable domain is GAGVSQSPRYKVAKRGQDVALRCDPISGHVSLFWYQQALGQGPEFLTYFQNEAQLDKSGLPSDRFFAERPEGSVSTLKIQRTQQEDSAVYLCASSALSSGNTIYFGEGSWLTVV.

This clone was seen only a few times. The chain carries TRBV25-1 and TRBJ2-7, with 13 bases identical to TRBD2. The V gene end was trimmed by 5 bases and the J gene end by 3 bases; junction bases not matched to a gene: 7. Germline V gene data show CDR1 as MGHDK and CDR2 as SYGVNS. The CDR3 runs to 16 residues. In DNA form, the CDR3 reads TGTGCCAGCAGTCTGGTCACTAGCGGGAGGGACTACGAGCAGTACTTC. Its protein is CASSLVTSGRDYEQYF.

J is TRBJ2-1 and V is TRBV19, with 9 bases lining up with TRBD2. The V and J ends lost 1 base and 4 bases, in that order; junction bases with no gene match: 5. Germline CDR1 LNHDA, CDR2 SQIVND (reference sequence). The CDR3 covers 16 residues. The CDR3 reads CASSIGWREGYNEQFF. DNA of the CDR3: TGTGCCAGTAGTATAGGCTGGCGGGAGGGGTACAATGAGCAGTTCTTC.

The chain uses TRBV30 and TRBJ2-5; 7 nucleotides align to TRBD2. CDR1 is GTSNPN and CDR2 is SVGIG in the germline V gene (reference sequence). The CDR3 runs 13 residues. V dropped 4 bases and J dropped 7; count of bases not matched to a gene: 9. Here the CDR3 DNA reads TGTGCCTGGACCACGGGGGGTCCTGGGACCCAGTACTTC. As protein: CAWTTGGPGTQYF. The whole variable domain, filled in from reference TRBV30 and TRBJ2-5, reads SQTIHQWPATLVQPVGSPLSLECTVEGTSNPNLYWYRQAAGRGLQLLFYSVGIGQISSEVPQNLSASRPQDRQFILSSKKLLLSDSGFYLCAWTTGGPGTQYFGPGTRLLVL.

The chain is built from TRBV7-9 and TRBJ1-1; tentative D call: TRBD1 (6 bases). Trimming took 5 bases from V and 5 from J, leaving 12 bases between them. CDR3 length: 13 amino acids. The germline V gene encodes CDR1 SEHNR and CDR2 FQNEAQ (reference sequence). DNA for the CDR3: TGTGCCAGCAGCCCGGACACAGGGACTGAAGCTTTCTTT. This encodes CASSPDTGTEAFF.

This chain links TRBV2 with TRBJ2-7; tentatively, D is TRBD1 or TRBD2 (5 bases each). Germline CDR1 is SNHLY and CDR2 is FYNNEI. This CDR3 region has 12 residues. V lost 10 bases to trimming and J lost 6 bases, with 16 bases between them. The CDR3 loop reads CATRTTAGEQYF. The CDR3 DNA follows: TGTGCCACCAGGACAACCGCGGGCGAGCAGTACTTC.

This chain joins TRBV28 and TRBJ1-1; 7 bases map to TRBD1. The junction had 6 bases not matched to a gene; V was cut back by 5 bases and J by 3 bases. CDR1 MDHEN and CDR2 SYDVKM come from the germline V gene. The CDR3 covers 14 residues. The CDR3 sequence is CASSLRQGYTEAFF. Written as DNA, the CDR3 is TGTGCCAGCAGTCTTCGACAGGGCTACACTGAAGCTTTCTTT.

This clone was seen more than once but under ten times. The V call is TRBV14, the J call TRBJ1-1; D not resolved. The CDR3 length is 15 residues. V gave up 1 base and J gave up 8 bases, with 17 bases separating them. Germline V CDR1 and CDR2: SGHDN, FVKESK. The CDR3 sequence: CASSQAIGYLGEAFF. The CDR3 DNA sequence: TGTGCCAGCAGCCAAGCGATCGGATACCTCGGGGAAGCTTTCTTT.

This clone was seen a few times. The chain couples TRBV29-1 to TRBJ1-2; 7 nucleotides agree with TRBD1. The CDR3 is made up of 13 amino acids. Losses at the gene ends were 3 bases for V and 2 bases for J; bases not matched to a gene: 3. The germline gives CDR1 SQVTM, CDR2 ANQGSEA. The CDR3 is CSVDPGQNYGYTF. The CDR3 DNA sequence: TGCAGCGTTGATCCGGGACAGAACTATGGCTACACCTTC.

CDR3 sequence reads: CAWTVRNEQFF. Here the CDR3 DNA reads TGTGCCTGGACAGTCCGTAATGAGCAGTTCTTC. V gene TRBV30 combines with J gene TRBJ2-1; D gene unclear. Germline V gives CDR1 GTSNPN, CDR2 SVGIG (reference sequence). V gave up 4 bases and J gave up 7 bases, with 8 bases separating them. This CDR3 spans 11 amino acids.

The table lists this clone with a few counts. This chain links TRBV4-2 with TRBJ2-1; TRBD2 matches at 8 bases. Germline V gene sequence: CDR1 LGHNA, CDR2 YNFKEQ. V dropped 0 bases and J dropped 6; count of bases not matched to a gene: 7. This CDR3 contains 16 residues. CDR3 residues: CASSQEAGGKGNEQFF. The CDR3 DNA follows: TGTGCCAGCAGCCAAGAGGCGGGAGGAAAGGGCAATGAGCAGTTCTTC.

J is TRBJ2-7 and V is TRBV10-1; D gene unclear. Per germline, CDR1 WNHNN and CDR2 SYGVQD (reference sequence). V was pared by 4 bases and J by 3 bases, with 10 bases between. This CDR3 contains 13 residues. The CDR3 protein is CASSGPNLYEQYF. The CDR3 DNA sequence: TGCGCCAGCAGTGGGCCCAATCTCTACGAGCAGTACTTC.

The chain has TRBV27 and TRBJ1-1, with TRBD1 identical over 8 bases. The germline V gene encodes CDR1 MNHEY and CDR2 SMNVEV (reference sequence). The CDR3 runs to 14 residues. The junction had 5 bases not matched to a gene; V was cut back by 7 bases and J by 1 base. The chain's CDR3 is CASNSGTGNTEAFF. The DNA for the CDR3 is TGTGCCAGCAATTCCGGGACAGGGAACACTGAAGCTTTCTTT.

The CDR3 DNA follows: TGTGCCAGCAGCCTGAGCGGGACCGGACACACTGAAGCTTTCTTT. Translated, it gives CASSLSGTGHTEAFF. The chain uses TRBV5-5 and TRBJ1-1, with a possible D match to TRBD1 (5 bases). The V gene lost 4 bases and the J gene lost 3 bases, with 16 bases spanning the gap. The length of the CDR3 is 15 residues. Looked up from germline, CDR1 is SGHKS and CDR2 is YYEKEE (reference sequence). Drawing the rest from reference TRBV5-5 and TRBJ1-1, the complete variable domain is DAGVTQSPTHLIKTRGQQVTLRCSPISGHKSVSWYQQVLGQGPQFIFQYYEKEERGRGNFPDRFSARQFPNYSSELNVNALLLGDSALYLCASSLSGTGHTEAFFGQGTRLTVV.

V usage is TRBV9 and J usage is TRBJ1-4; 7 bases map to TRBD1. Germline trimming cut 4 bases from V and 4 bases from J; bases unmatched to any gene: 7. CDR3 size: 15 residues. Germline-derived CDR1 and CDR2 are SGDLS and YYNGEE. In DNA, the CDR3 is TGTGCCAGCAGCCCACCGACAGGGTTTAATGAAAAACTGTTTTTT. Protein: CASSPPTGFNEKLFF.